Sequencing of this T cell receptor (beta chain) was carried out in a study of T cell responses to AZD1222 COVID-19 vaccine (dated by TCRdb to about 2021). Turning to the overall study: A total of over 230 trial participants underwent TCR sequencing, of whom 207 had received two doses of AZD1222 and about 25 had received two doses of the MenACWY control vaccine. Enrollment into the trials was organized by age into subgroups of 18-55, 56-69 and 70-plus years, and those subgroups contained approximately 150, 30 and 60 TCR-sequenced participants, respectively.

The CDR3 regions of human TCRbeta chains were analyzed by immunosequencing. As for the authors' bioinformatics: TCRs in the repertoires were compared against a reference library of SARS-CoV-2-specific TCRs that had been generated with the MIRA antigen-specificity platform. Breadth was defined as the fraction of unique TCRs that were SARS-CoV-2-associated, and depth was defined as the fraction of total T cells that were SARS-CoV-2-associated. Using the MIRA data, each spike-specific TCR was assigned both to the spike region to which the TCR was reactive and to a CD4 or CD8 class. Log10-transformed breadth and depth values were compared by one-way ANOVA with Sidak's multiple comparisons tests. TCRdb retrieved this table from immuneACCESS and kept in-frame rearrangements only. Not all clones are present; in checked studies, unresolved V genes account for under half, and no reason is known for the remainder. That table is the source of V, J and clone size, and D and trimming were worked out from the DNA. For this sample there are 180,000 or so clones; under 95% appear just once. The ten most abundant clones make up 1% to 1.5% of the sample.

The intended sense of this specimen's time point label: about 28 days (+/-7) after the second vaccine dose. AZD1222 recipients with second doses at about 4 weeks or about 12 weeks were pooled, because spike-specific TCR depth and breadth did not differ between schedules. Samples from vaccinated people were obtained from the UK trials COV001 and COV002, which included a single-blind randomized controlled phase 2/3 trial of AZD1222 (ChAdOx1 nCoV-19) in healthy adults. Trial participant PBMC samples were collected at day 0 and day 28 after the second dose for TCRbeta chain sequencing. For this clone: Its cognate antigen has yet to be identified. No much larger clone exists at a distance of one base, and base qualities are not known.

Broad study findings and their caveats: Participants were mostly white British and included more females than males, and it was suggested by the authors that clonal diversity may have been underestimated. Conclusions about previously exposed vaccinees were limited because only 5 or 6 AZD1222 recipients were SARS-CoV-2 seropositive at baseline. After two AZD1222 doses, spike-specific TCR breadth and depth were significantly higher than at day 0 and than in MenACWY recipients. Because no samples from the day 14 peak response were available, repertoires could be characterized only after the peak T cell response. Reportedly, close to half of the unique spike-specific TCRs recognized epitopes lying outside the regions that are mutated in the B.1.351 and B.1.1.7 variants. The 56-69-year group was small, and its depth increase did not reach significance, likely because of low power. The vaccine-associated CD4 TCRs covered the entire spike protein, and the dominant responses fell in regions 160-218 and 743-854.

The sequences come from peripheral blood, collected 28 days after the second AZD1222 dose. This TCR was sampled from an adult who received the AZD1222 COVID-19 vaccine.

The bases are TGTGCCAGCAGTGGAATGATGAACACTGAAGCTTTCTTT. It codes for CASSGMMNTEAFF. The rearranged chain carries TRBV27 and TRBJ1-1; a confident D gene designation cannot be given. CDR1 is given as MNHEY and CDR2 as SMNVEV, both from the germline V gene (reference sequence). A distance of 7 bases separates the germline ends of V and J, which lose 5 bases and 0 bases respectively. The CDR3, from cysteine to phenylalanine, totals 13 residues. Just the 39-base CDR3 DNA is kept, in frame starting at base 1.